Sequencing of this T cell receptor (beta chain) was carried out in a study of monozygotic twins with inflammatory bowel disease. Template switching introduced UMIs that contain a 6-nucleotide sample barcode. No DNA is given; TCRdb re-called the 5' RACE reads and lists each CDR3 protein once. The specimen's table records 300,000 to 400,000 distinct CDR3 sequences. This CDR3 has 17 amino acids. Germline assignment: CDR1 SGHTA and CDR2 FQGNSA. The TCR sequence derives from a human donor with ulcerative colitis or Crohn's disease, or a healthy co-twin of an affected twin (not recorded which). Material: blood. The chain combines TRBV7-2 with TRBJ2-7; TCRdb's D gene call, TRBD2, goes unchecked for lack of DNA. This CDR3 is CASTFETGTLVSYEQYF.